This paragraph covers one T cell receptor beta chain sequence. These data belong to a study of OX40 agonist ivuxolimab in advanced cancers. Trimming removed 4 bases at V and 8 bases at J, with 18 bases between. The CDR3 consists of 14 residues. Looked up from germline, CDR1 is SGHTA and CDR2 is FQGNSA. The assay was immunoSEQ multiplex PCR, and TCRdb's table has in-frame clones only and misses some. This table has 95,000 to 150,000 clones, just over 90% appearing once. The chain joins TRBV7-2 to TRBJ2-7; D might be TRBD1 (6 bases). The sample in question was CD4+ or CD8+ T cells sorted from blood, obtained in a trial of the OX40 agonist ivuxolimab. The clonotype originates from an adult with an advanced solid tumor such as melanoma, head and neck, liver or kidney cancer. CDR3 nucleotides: TGTGCCAGCAGCTCGGGCCTCCCCCAGGGGAAGCAGTACTTC. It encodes CASSSGLPQGKQYF.